Listed here is a single T cell receptor beta chain. This receptor's antigen is unknown. No base qualities exist here, and no much larger clone lies one base off it. The sample belongs to a study of cytomegalovirus exposure and HLA in healthy donors (dated by TCRdb to about 2017). Regarding the complete study: An earlier analysis of fewer than 750 of the donors reported under 300 Gb of sequence data and around 120 million unique TCR beta sequences obtained from around 180 million T cells. Roughly 290 gigabases of sequencing data and approximately 91 million unique TCR sequences made up an early release that covered 500 to 700 HLA-typed donors. Of the roughly 410 genotyped donors, roughly 80% were placed in the genetic ancestry cluster associated with self-reported Caucasian donors. The aim of the study was to test whether cataloging public T cell receptors could identify signatures of past pathogen exposure. The T cell repertoires of under 750 subjects were profiled by immunosequencing and related to cytomegalovirus serostatus. Along with the approximately 700-subject first cohort, a separate validation cohort of over a hundred different subjects was used. To predict cytomegalovirus infection status, the study brought together high-throughput TCR immunosequencing, statistical association of individual TCRs with disease status, and machine learning. In a later analysis, previously published TCR beta repertoires from more than 500 donors were re-analyzed and high-resolution HLA genotyping was added so that TCR occurrence patterns could be studied. The later analysis used no new phenotypic data to find candidate immune exposures, relying instead on TCR beta sequences and their occurrence across donors. In an earlier analysis of about 590 of the donors, high-throughput TCR beta sequencing was used to judge whether each TCR beta V gene segment behaved as functional or pseudogenic. Donor age, sex, ethnicity and CMV serostatus were compiled together with the repertoire data. In a later genetic analysis, genome-wide SNP genotypes for about 55% of the roughly 670 donors were used, and that subset was treated as a discovery cohort. Every discovery cohort repertoire had been produced on one sequencing platform. HLA typing included class I and class II loci at four-digit resolution. Typing coverage varied by locus: about 629-640 donors for A, B, C, DRB1 and DQB1; roughly 500 for DQA1; over 600 for DPA1; about 450 for DPB1. Because of strong linkage in the cohort, roughly 5 DR-DQ haplotypes were treated as single units for association and clustering. On average, about 240,000 unique TCR beta nucleotide sequences were sequenced per donor among several hundred genotyped donors of the cohort, with about 17% of those sequences being non-productive.

CDR1 and CDR2 are read off the germline V gene as SGDLS and YYNGEE. The V and J ends are trimmed by 2 bases and 1 base, leaving 14 bases between them. The CDR3 runs 16 amino acids, cysteine and phenylalanine included. The retained sequence is limited to the CDR3, 48 bases, with the frame set at the first base. The protocol used for the library was the immunoSEQ multiplex PCR assay. A mixture of 60 forward primers for TCR Vbeta segments and 13 reverse primers for TCR Jbeta segments was used in the multiplex PCR. Amplification of the CDR3 region of rearranged TCR beta genes was performed with a multiplex PCR assay on genomic DNA. The amplified TCR beta libraries were sequenced on the Illumina HiSeq System as 87-base-pair reads. Under the source paper's analysis protocol: A later analysis counted about 80 million unique TCR beta chains across the 666 repertoires, and some 11 million of these chains were shared by at least two donors. Raw reads were error-corrected and collapsed into unique sequences with a nearest-neighbor algorithm that merged closely related sequences to remove PCR and sequencing errors. CDR3 sequences were aligned to IMGT reference sequences to assign V, D and J gene segments. Each retained sequence needed at least a six-nucleotide match to both a V gene segment and a J gene segment. Rearrangements were called productive when the CDR3 lacked stop codons and stayed in frame with V and J; all others were non-productive. Following IMGT convention, CDR3 was defined as the stretch from the second conserved V-encoded cysteine up to the conserved J-encoded phenylalanine. In an earlier analysis of around 540 of the donors, sequences lacking an unambiguous match to a single V gene segment were excluded. An earlier analysis of 587 of the donors called V segments functional above 56.7% productive rearrangements and segregating when the between-donor standard deviation exceeded 5%. A statistical classification framework was developed to diagnose cytomegalovirus status using the catalog of TCR beta chain sequences. V and J gene assignment, in a later analysis, came from comparing TCR nucleotide sequences with IMGT/GENE-DB human TR gene sequences. In a later analysis, CDR3 sequences and most-parsimonious VDJ recombination scenarios were assigned using the TCRdist pipeline. In a later analysis, every TCR beta chain was defined by the combination of its CDR3 amino acid sequence and its V-gene family, and reads without a unique V-gene family were dropped. To address suspected cross-contamination and a sequencing artifact, a later analysis removed 592 highly shared, low-generation-probability nucleotide sequences. In a later analysis, a clonal expansion index for each public chain was calculated from normalized within-repertoire ranks of inferred template counts. In a later analysis, generation probabilities were computed using a VDJ recombination model fitted to out-of-frame rearrangements, and the results were checked against IGoR. Hypergeometric tests were used in a later analysis to score TCR-TCR, TCR-HLA and TCR-CMV co-occurrence, with a repertoire-size bias correction applied to the TCR pairs. A later analysis estimated false discovery rates by permuting HLA or CMV assignments 20 times. In a later analysis, co-occurring TCRs were grouped using DBSCAN, with TCRdist sequence similarity added in when clustering inside HLA-allele-positive subsets. Co-occurrence clustering excluded repertoires with fewer than 30,000 or more than 120,000 public chains, plus five with anomalous nucleotide sharing. This is the immuneACCESS table as TCRdb keeps it, with only in-frame sequences that have V and J called. A part of the clones is gone; compared with another copy, unresolved V genes explain less than half, and the rest is unexplained. That table furnishes V, J and clone size, whereas the DNA furnished D and trimming. Here the sample has roughly 130,000 clones; over 50% occur a single time. The top ten hold around 8.8% of the sample.

Summary of the overall study and its limitations: The authors suggested that the approach could potentially be generalized to other disease states and immunological phenotypes. Sequencing depth was assumed to be roughly uniform across donors in the presence/absence analyses, though that assumption may not hold. Compared with equally common non-associated chains, HLA-associated TCR beta chains in a later analysis were more clonally expanded and had lower generation probabilities. An earlier analysis of some 560 of the donors showed that most TCR beta V segments appeared in productive rearrangements either about 87% or about 30% of the time, which broadly matched IMGT annotations. A further reported finding was that TCR beta sequences accurately predicted the HLA-A and HLA-B alleles for most subjects in the first cohort. Because counts were too low, about 17 rarely observed V segments, including chromosome 9 orphons, were excluded from the earlier analysis of about 500 of the donors. In vitro tests confirmed that a few of the cytomegalovirus-associated TCR beta chains recognize cytomegalovirus antigens. In a later analysis, TCR association rates were found to vary across HLA loci, with the most associated TCRs seen for DRB1 alleles and the fewest for HLA-C alleles. Strong co-occurrence of HLA alleles, especially DR and DQ, made assigning TCR associations to individual alleles difficult. Because the 87-base-pair reads could not distinguish some IMGT-functional V segments, including TRBV6-2 and TRBV6-3, those segments were excluded. Cytomegalovirus status was reported to be diagnosed by the classifier with high specificity and sensitivity in both the original and validation cohorts. Most TCR sequences were observed very rarely across donors, whereas some public TCRs were present in many individuals. HLA typing was unavailable for some donors at each locus, so association tests used only the typed subset. A cluster of highly shared sequence variants was judged likely to represent a technical artifact of the sequencing pipeline. According to a later analysis, parvovirus B19, influenza, CMV and Epstein-Barr virus appeared linked to several top co-occurrence clusters. V-gene and J-gene trimming of TCR beta chains was associated with a missense DCLRE1C variant in a later genetic analysis, and the association was replicated in an independent cohort. Correlated functional status among segregating V segments might be attributable to linkage disequilibrium, but an unknown experimental factor could not be ruled out. A later genetic analysis reported fewer N-insertions in productive TCRs among donors in an Asian-associated ancestry cluster than the roughly 700-donor mean. The cohort was sequenced for TCR beta chains only, and without alpha or paired-chain data the features that could be detected were limited. Most CMV-associated TCR beta chains appeared to be HLA-restricted in a later analysis, and the HLA associations seemed to be driven largely by CMV exposure. The study listed 164 TCR beta chains as associated with cytomegalovirus. For the cohort, immune exposure information was limited to CMV serostatus. Specific HLA alleles were associated with 15,000 to 20,000 TCR beta sequences at a false discovery rate of 0.05 in a later analysis.

The cohort consisted of some 730 healthy bone marrow donors. At the time of sampling, every cohort member was nominally healthy, though immune exposures that went unrecorded were likely present. The donor was CMV seropositive and was included in the group of 250 to 300 seropositive cohort members. Every donor gave a peripheral blood sample, and the peripheral blood mononuclear cells from that sample were used for TCR beta sequencing. The Qiagen DNeasy Blood Extraction Kit was used to extract genomic DNA from the blood cell samples. The sequence links TRBV9 to TRBJ2-3, with no D gene named confidently. Sequencing used PBMCs. The TCR was taken from a woman aged 40 to 55 in good health and CMV-seropositive. In nucleotide form, the sequence is TGTGCCAGCAGCGTCCCTCAGACTGGAGGCACAGATACGCAGTATTTT. It encodes CASSVPQTGGTDTQYF.